This T cell receptor beta chain stems from a study of neurological immune-mediated disorders. 5'RACE employing 10-nucleotide random UMIs yielded the cDNA. MiXCR, applied by TCRdb to the 5' RACE reads, yields one record per CDR3 protein. The data contain 60,000 to 80,000 distinct CDR3 sequences, under 5.5% of them singletons. Points from the study as a whole: Because no CDR3 amino acid sequences were shared across subjects by expanded clones, private repertoires were suggested in all groups. Grouping of repertoires by phylogeny put those of 18 of 34 multiple sclerosis patients into a single related-CDR3 cluster, a possible signature.

This clonotype was recorded at least ten times. As yet, its antigen is unknown. With V trimmed by 0 bases and J by 4 bases, 3 bases remained unmatched. CDR3 length: 14 amino acids. The germline V gene has CDR1 SGHRS and CDR2 YFSETQ. Stored at -80 C, 2 million PBMCs were the source of the unsorted libraries. The clonotype comes from a woman aged 45-65 years with multiple sclerosis. The chain is built from TRBV5-1 and TRBJ2-7, with TRBD1 matching over 8 bases. Sequencing was carried out using PBMCs. CDR3 sequence (DNA): TGCGCCAGCAGCTTGGATGGACAGGGTTACGAGCAGTACGTC. This codes for CASSLDGQGYEQYV.